Below are 12 T cell receptor beta chains sequenced from a single sample in a study of persistence of HIV-infected CD4 T cells. Anti-CD3/anti-CD28 beads served as a nonspecific positive control stimulus. Sorting of responding CD4+ T cells relied on upregulated CD40 ligand together with CD69. The immunoSEQ assay was version 4, run in survey mode. Data came from immunoSEQ multiplex PCR; TCRdb stores just in-frame clones and leaves some out. The sample includes approximately 44,000 clones, 89% of them seen just once. These receptors are not linked to any known antigen. Sequenced here: CD4+ T cells sorted from PBMCs after roughly 18-hour stimulation, sampled from a patient who received antiretroviral therapy. The receptors were sampled from an adult man with HIV who was CMV-seropositive.

The chain recombines TRBV18 with TRBJ1-5, with a weak D call TRBD1 (6 bases). CDR1 and CDR2 from the germline V gene are KGHSH and LQKENI. V was pared by 2 bases and J by 7 bases, with 12 bases between. There are 14 residues in the CDR3. The CDR3 bases are TGTGCCAGCTCACCAGGGGGGGACAACCAGCCCCAGCATTTT. Translated: CASSPGGDNQPQHF.

The rearrangement links TRBV7-9 to TRBJ1-4, with D maybe TRBD1 (5 bases). The CDR3 runs to 17 residues. Germline V gene data show CDR1 as SEHNR and CDR2 as FQNEAQ (reference sequence). Trimming left V 5 bases short and J 3 bases short, with 19 bases between. In DNA form, the CDR3 reads TGTGCCAGCAGCCGGGGGTTAGGGGCGGACGCTAATGAAAAACTGTTTTTT. Translating it yields CASSRGLGADANEKLFF.

In DNA, the CDR3 is TGCGCCAGCAGCTCTTCAGGGGAACACTGGGATACGCAGTATTTT. It yields the protein CASSSSGEHWDTQYF. The chain combines TRBV5-1 with TRBJ2-3, with D perhaps matching TRBD1 (6 bases). CDR3 length: 15 amino acids. The V end lost 3 bases, the J end lost 6 bases, and 17 bases lay between the germline ends. Germline V gives CDR1 SGHRS, CDR2 YFSETQ.

J is TRBJ2-7 and V is TRBV2, with unresolved D. CDR1 is SNHLY and CDR2 is FYNNEI in the germline V gene. The CDR3 consists of 14 residues. Trimming took 1 base from V and 2 from J, leaving 9 bases between them. CDR3 residues: CASSEEVWAYEQYF. The DNA of the CDR3 is TGTGCCAGCAGTGAAGAAGTTTGGGCCTACGAGCAGTACTTC.

The table lists this clone with a count of one. The rearrangement uses TRBV5-1 and TRBJ2-7; the D gene is possibly TRBD1 (6 bases). The germline V gene has CDR1 SGHRS and CDR2 YFSETQ. The CDR3 covers 14 residues. The germline V and J ends were trimmed by 2 bases and 4 bases, with 13 bases remaining between them. CDR3 DNA: TGCGCCAGCAGCTTAACAGGGCTTACTTACGAGCAGTACTTC. Translating gives CASSLTGLTYEQYF.

The rearrangement links TRBV19 to TRBJ1-5; no clear D gene. The V and J ends lost 2 bases and 1 base respectively, with 6 bases between them. The CDR3 is made up of 14 amino acids. Germline V gene sequence: CDR1 LNHDA, CDR2 SQIVND (reference sequence). The CDR3: CASSIKGSNQPQHF. In DNA, the CDR3 is TGTGCCAGTAGTATAAAAGGGAGCAATCAGCCCCAGCATTTT.

Written as DNA, the CDR3 is TGTGCCAGCAGTCCCCCACTCAAGGGGATAGGGGCTTTCTTT. This translates into CASSPPLKGIGAFF. The rearrangement uses TRBV28 and TRBJ1-1; the D gene is possibly TRBD1 (5 bases). V lost 5 bases, J lost 11 bases, and 21 bases lay in between. The germline gives CDR1 MDHEN, CDR2 SYDVKM. The CDR3 consists of 14 residues.

The V and J genes are TRBV5-1 and TRBJ1-2, with D maybe TRBD1 (5 bases). This CDR3 has 13 amino acids. In germline, CDR1 is SGHRS, CDR2 YFSETQ. Trimming left V 7 bases short and J 4 bases short, with 14 bases between. CDR3 nucleotide sequence: TGCGCCAGCTCAAGGACCGGGGCCTATGGCTACACCTTC. Protein sequence: CASSRTGAYGYTF.

The rearrangement uses TRBV10-2 and TRBJ2-2; TRBD2 agrees at 9 bases. Losses at the gene ends were 4 bases for V and 4 bases for J; bases not matched to a gene: 1. The CDR3 covers 14 residues. CDR1 and CDR2 from the germline V gene are WSHSY and SAAADI. The CDR3 loop reads CASSGAGGTGELFF. The CDR3 DNA is TGCGCCAGCAGTGGAGCGGGGGGCACCGGGGAGCTGTTTTTT.

The chain joins TRBV6-6 to TRBJ2-3; 11 bases are a match to TRBD1. The length of the CDR3 is 15 residues. Germline-derived CDR1 and CDR2 are MNHNY and SVGAGI (reference sequence). V trimming: 7 bases; J trimming: 4 bases; junction bases outside the gene matches: 7. CDR3 bases: TGTGCCAGCACAACTGGGACAGGGGGATCAGATACGCAGTATTTT. It translates to CASTTGTGGSDTQYF.

The gene calls are TRBV7-2 and TRBJ2-5; D may be TRBD1 or TRBD2 (5 bases each). Between the trimmed V and J ends, which lost 3 bases and 2 bases, there was a span of 13 bases. CDR3 size: 15 residues. Germline V gene lookup returns CDR1 SGHTA and CDR2 FQGNSA. The CDR3 coding sequence is TGTGCCAGCAGCTTCCAATGGGACGAACAAGAGACCCAGTACTTC. Its translation: CASSFQWDEQETQYF. The entire variable domain, with the rest obtained from reference TRBV7-2 and TRBJ2-5, is as follows: GAGVSQSPSNKVTEKGKDVELRCDPISGHTALYWYRQSLGQGLEFLIYFQGNSAPDKSGLPSDRFSAERTGGSVSTLTIQRTQQEDSAVYLCASSFQWDEQETQYFGPGTRLLVL.

The chain combines TRBV21-1 with TRBJ2-3; TRBD2 reflects the table's D call only, with no check against the DNA. TRBV21-1 is a listed pseudogene. The CDR3 totals 15 residues. DNA for the CDR3: TGTGCCAGCAGCAAAGAGGAGGGTCTTACAGATACGCAGTATTTT. This translates into CASSKEEGLTDTQYF.